The 21 T cell receptor beta chains listed next were all sequenced from one sample in a study of T cells in Graves' hyperthyroidism and ophthalmopathy. The CDR3 regions of TCR beta were amplified from RNA transcripts. First-round RT-PCR of the TCR CDR3 relied on the HTBI primer set. MiXCR, run by TCRdb on the multiplex PCR reads, gives a single entry per CDR3 protein. The sample has around 400,000 distinct CDR3 sequences; less than 15% are singletons. Sequenced input: blood. Receptors originate from a woman aged 18-35 years with Graves' hyperthyroidism.

This clonotype was observed at least ten times. The rearrangement joins TRBV12-3 or TRBV12-4 to TRBJ2-1, with 11 bases matching TRBD2. Trimming cost V 3 bases and J 5 bases; bases outside gene matches: 3. This CDR3 has 15 amino acids. DNA for the CDR3: TGTGCCAGCAGTTTTGGGACTAGCGGCAACAATGAGCAGTTCTTC. Residues: CASSFGTSGNNEQFF.

This clonotype was seen repeatedly, ten times or more. CDR3 DNA sequence: TGCAGTGCTAGGGCCGGACTCCCAGGGACAGATACGCAGTATTTT. Translation: CSARAGLPGTDTQYF. The gene calls are TRBV20-1 and TRBJ2-3; possibly TRBD1 or TRBD2 for D (5 bases each). Germline V gene data show CDR1 as DFQATT and CDR2 as SNEGSKA (reference sequence). The CDR3 has 15 residues. The V end lost 3 bases, the J end lost 3 bases, and 16 bases lay between the germline ends.

Details on this clonotype: A much larger clonotype is one base distant, so this may be a read error. The chain uses TRBV20-1 and TRBJ2-1, with 11 bases identical to TRBD2. Germline values: CDR1 DFQATT, CDR2 SNEGSKA (reference sequence). There are 14 residues in the CDR3. CDR3 nucleotide sequence: TGCAGTGCTATTCTAGCGGGAGGCCACAATGGGCAGTTCTTC. Protein sequence: CSAILAGGHNGQFF.

This clonotype was seen ten or more times. V is TRBV7-9 and J is TRBJ1-1, with D perhaps TRBD1 (5 bases). The CDR3 extends over 14 amino acids. Trimming pared 1 base from V and 9 bases from J, leaving 15 bases between. Germline V lookup: CDR1 SEHNR, CDR2 FQNEAQ (reference sequence). The CDR3 nucleotides are TGTGCCAGCAGCTTAGATTCAGGGACCTCGCAAGCTTTCTTT. Its protein product is CASSLDSGTSQAFF.

This clonotype was seen repeatedly, ten times or more. The chain recombines TRBV3-1 with TRBJ2-3; 8 bases fit TRBD2. V shed 0 bases and J 5 bases; nucleotides not matched to a gene: 13. The CDR3 totals 18 residues. From germline, CDR1 is LGHDT and CDR2 YNNKEL (reference sequence). The CDR3 DNA reads as TGTGCCAGCAGCCAAGATCTTTATAGCGGGGCTGGTGGAGATACGCAGTATTTT. Its translation: CASSQDLYSGAGGDTQYF.

A few counts support this clonotype. The rearrangement uses TRBV27 and TRBJ2-1, with D hard to call. This CDR3 contains 14 residues. Germline CDR1 and CDR2: MNHEY and SMNVEV (reference sequence). Trimming removed 0 bases at V and 5 bases at J, with 8 bases between. Written as DNA, the CDR3 is TGTGCCAGCAGTTTATCGCCGGGTCACAATGAGCAGTTCTTC. Residues: CASSLSPGHNEQFF.

This clonotype showed up just a few times. The rearrangement joins TRBV29-1 to TRBJ2-5, with D perhaps matching TRBD2 (7 bases). This CDR3 region has 16 residues. V lost 5 bases to trimming and J lost 1 base, with 20 bases between them. From germline, CDR1 is SQVTM and CDR2 ANQGSEA. CDR3: CSVRILTRGGQETQYF. For the CDR3, the DNA is TGCAGCGTTCGAATCCTTACAAGGGGGGGCCAAGAGACCCAGTACTTC.

This clonotype has a count of ten or more. The V call is TRBV20-1, the J call TRBJ2-7; D unresolved. This CDR3 is built from 14 residues. V lost 0 bases to trimming and J lost 0 bases, with 9 bases between them. CDR1 is DFQATT, CDR2 SNEGSKA, per germline (reference sequence). CDR3 region: CSAREPASSYEQYF. CDR3 nucleotide sequence: TGCAGTGCTAGAGAACCCGCGTCCTCCTACGAGCAGTACTTC.

The gene calls are TRBV7-3 and TRBJ2-3; 9 bases fit TRBD2. Germline V gene lookup returns CDR1 SGHTA and CDR2 FQGTGA. This CDR3 has 16 amino acids. V lost 3 bases and J lost 5; bases outside the gene matches: 9. CDR3 nucleotide sequence: TGTGCCAGCAGCTTTGTGGCGGGGGGGCTGGGAGATACGCAGTATTTT. Translating it yields CASSFVAGGLGDTQYF.

This sequence joins TRBV24-1 and TRBJ2-1, with 12 positions matching TRBD2. The length of the CDR3 is 15 residues. V shed 5 bases and J 6 bases; nucleotides not matched to a gene: 4. Germline V lookup: CDR1 KGHDR, CDR2 SFDVKD. The CDR3 sequence is CATSVLLAGGNEQFF. The CDR3 DNA is TGTGCCACCAGTGTATTACTAGCGGGAGGCAATGAGCAGTTCTTC.

This clonotype came up many times. The rearrangement joins TRBV11-2 to TRBJ2-3, with D unresolved. The CDR3 is made up of 12 amino acids. Germline CDR1 is SGHAT and CDR2 is FQNNGV. The germline V and J ends were trimmed by 3 bases and 5 bases, with 6 bases remaining between them. CDR3 region: CASSFSEDTQYF. The CDR3 region has the DNA TGTGCCAGCAGCTTTTCAGAAGATACGCAGTATTTT.

This clonotype was counted many times. This CDR3 is CASSLSGGNLEPLHF. The CDR3, as DNA: TGCGCCAGCAGCTTGTCGGGGGGAAATTTAGAACCCCTCCACTTT. V usage is TRBV5-1 and J usage is TRBJ1-6, with a weak D call TRBD1 (5 bases). The CDR3 is 15 amino acids. The germline V and J ends were trimmed by 1 base and 12 bases, with 17 bases remaining between them. CDR1 is SGHRS and CDR2 is YFSETQ in the germline V gene.

This clonotype was counted many times. CDR3 loop: CASSLLEGGDMFF. The CDR3 nucleotides are TGCGCCAGCAGCTTGCTCGAGGGGGGGGATATGTTCTTC. This chain connects TRBV5-1 to TRBJ2-1; D might be TRBD2 (7 bases). V was pared by 1 base and J by 15 bases, with 17 bases between. Germline V gene lookup returns CDR1 SGHRS and CDR2 YFSETQ. The CDR3 length is 13 residues.

Comments on this clonotype: A read error is possible here, since a much larger clone lies one base away. The gene calls are TRBV6-2 or TRBV6-3 and TRBJ2-7, with 9 bases identical to TRBD1. Germline CDR1 and CDR2: MNHEY and SVGEGT. The V and J ends lost 5 bases and 2 bases, in that order; junction bases with no gene match: 10. The CDR3 runs to 16 residues. CDR3 sequence reads: CASSLPGTGPTYEQYV. Written as DNA, the CDR3 is TGTGCCAGCAGTCTTCCTGGGACAGGGCCGACCTACGAGCAGTACGTC.

The CDR3 here is CASSGQGTGNTIYF. CDR3 nucleotides: TGTGCCAGCAGCGGACAGGGGACTGGAAACACCATATATTTT. This chain connects TRBV9 to TRBJ1-3; 8 bases map to TRBD1. CDR3 length: 14 residues. The germline V gene encodes CDR1 SGDLS and CDR2 YYNGEE. The trim removed 3 bases at V and 2 bases at J, leaving 1 base unmatched.

The chain couples TRBV5-6 to TRBJ1-6; D remains unclear. Trimming pared 0 bases from V and 10 bases from J, leaving 5 bases between. Germline loops: CDR1 SGHDT, CDR2 YYEEEE. The CDR3 covers 12 residues. CDR3: CASSLDESPLHF. CDR3 DNA: TGTGCCAGCAGCTTGGATGAGTCACCCCTCCACTTT.

This clonotype was detected ten times or more. This chain links TRBV30 with TRBJ2-5, with D maybe TRBD1 (5 bases). This CDR3 is built from 13 residues. Trimming removed 3 bases at V and 3 bases at J, with 11 bases between. Per the germline V gene, CDR1 is GTSNPN and CDR2 is SVGIG (reference sequence). The CDR3 DNA reads TGTGCCTGGAGGCGACAGACGAAAGAGACCCAGTACTTC. Encoded protein: CAWRRQTKETQYF. The entire variable domain, with the rest obtained from reference TRBV30 and TRBJ2-5, is as follows: SQTIHQWPATLVQPVGSPLSLECTVEGTSNPNLYWYRQAAGRGLQLLFYSVGIGQISSEVPQNLSASRPQDRQFILSSKKLLLSDSGFYLCAWRRQTKETQYFGPGTRLLVL.

This clonotype came up many times. The chain couples TRBV20-1 to TRBJ2-7; TRBD1 matches at 7 bases. Germline CDR1 reads DFQATT; CDR2 reads SNEGSKA (reference sequence). The CDR3 is 12 amino acids. V was clipped by 5 bases and J by 1 base; unmatched bases: 2. CDR3 amino acids: CSASGQSYEQYF. CDR3 in DNA: TGCAGTGCTTCGGGACAGTCCTACGAGCAGTACTTC.

This clonotype was seen more than once but under ten times. The chain employs TRBV7-2 and TRBJ1-3; 7 bases map to TRBD1. The CDR3 has 20 amino acids. J was trimmed by 0 bases and V by 5 bases; bases with no gene match: 19. In germline, CDR1 is SGHTA, CDR2 FQGNSA. For the CDR3, the DNA is TGTGCCAGCAGCCCTGCACGGACAGGCCCCCTCGCCCGCTCTGGAAACACCATATATTTT. Translated: CASSPARTGPLARSGNTIYF.

This clonotype was observed at least ten times. This chain uses TRBV12-3 or TRBV12-4 with TRBJ1-5; D is undetermined. Deletions cut 3 bases from V and 0 bases from J, with 9 bases between. The length of the CDR3 is 15 residues. The CDR3 region has the DNA TGTGCCAGCAGTTTTAACAGCCATAGCAATCAGCCCCAGCATTTT. Translating gives CASSFNSHSNQPQHF.

This clonotype showed up many times. The V call is TRBV12-3 or TRBV12-4, the J call TRBJ2-3; TRBD2 agrees at 10 bases. The CDR3 contains 13 residues. With V trimmed by 7 bases and J by 4 bases, 2 bases remained unmatched. The CDR3 bases are TGTGCCAGCAAAGCGGGAGGGCCAGATACGCAGTATTTT. Encoded protein: CASKAGGPDTQYF.